Listed here are 12 T cell receptor beta chains from one sample, sequenced in a study of shared clonotypes between healthy human individuals. TCRdb's copy holds only in-frame clones and misses some; the assay was immunoSEQ multiplex PCR. The profile shows approximately 1,000,000 clones, 75% to 80% of them singletons. The sample was memory CD4+ T cells from PBMCs. The subset denotes: CD45RA-negative fraction. These receptors originate from a man between 18 and 35 years old in good health. Some clones in this sample may be carry-over from other donors' samples.

This clone was seen just once. The genes are TRBV18 and TRBJ2-1; tentatively, D is TRBD1 (5 bases). CDR1 KGHSH and CDR2 LQKENI come from the germline V gene. This CDR3 has 13 residues. V was clipped by 2 bases and J by 8 bases, with 10 bases between them. The CDR3 sequence is CASSPRGLDEQFF. The CDR3 nucleotides are TGTGCCAGCTCACCAAGGGGTCTGGATGAGCAGTTCTTC. The entire variable domain, with the rest obtained from reference TRBV18 and TRBJ2-1, is as follows: NAGVMQNPRHLVRRRGQEARLRCSPMKGHSHVYWYRQLPEEGLKFMVYLQKENIIDESGMPKERFSAEFPKEGPSILRIQQVVRGDSAAYFCASSPRGLDEQFFGPGTRLTVL.

The rearrangement uses TRBV7-9 and TRBJ1-4; D ambiguous. Per the germline V gene, CDR1 is SEHNR and CDR2 is FQNEAQ (reference sequence). The CDR3 consists of 16 residues. V lost 1 base and J 5 bases, leaving 14 bases between the germline ends. CDR3 coding DNA: TGTGCCAGCAGCTTAGTGATATCGGCTCAGAATGAAAAACTGTTTTTT. Translated: CASSLVISAQNEKLFF.

V and J are TRBV11-2 and TRBJ2-7, with 9 bases matching TRBD2. The CDR3 is 15 residues long. Trimming removed 1 base from V and 2 bases from J; junction bases left unmatched: 3. Germline V gene sequence: CDR1 SGHAT, CDR2 FQNNGV. Here the CDR3 reads CASSLGLAGTYEQYF. CDR3 nucleotide sequence: TGTGCCAGCAGCTTAGGGCTAGCGGGGACCTACGAGCAGTACTTC. Variable domain in full (rest from reference TRBV11-2 and TRBJ2-7): EAGVAQSPRYKIIEKRQSVAFWCNPISGHATLYWYQQILGQGPKLLIQFQNNGVVDDSQLPKDRFSAERLKGVDSTLKIQPAKLEDSAVYLCASSLGLAGTYEQYFGPGTRLTVT.

The chain recombines TRBV2 with TRBJ1-2, with TRBD1 matching over 8 bases. The CDR3 is 13 amino acids. The V and J ends lost 7 bases and 6 bases, in that order; junction bases with no gene match: 7. Germline CDR1 and CDR2: SNHLY and FYNNEI. The CDR3 nucleotides read TGTGCCAGCATCCGGGGACAGGTCCATGGCTACACCTTC. Its protein product is CASIRGQVHGYTF.

The chain joins TRBV4-3 to TRBJ1-2, with D uncertain. The CDR3 is 16 amino acids. V was pared by 3 bases and J by 5 bases, with 19 bases between. Germline-derived CDR1 and CDR2 are LGHNA and YSLEER. As DNA, the CDR3 is TGCGCCAGCAGCCAGAACATTGGGTACTCCGGATATGGCTACACCTTC. Protein sequence: CASSQNIGYSGYGYTF.

This chain joins TRBV18 and TRBJ2-7; 11 bases line up with TRBD2. Germline values: CDR1 KGHSH, CDR2 LQKENI. The CDR3 is made up of 14 amino acids. V shed 5 bases, J shed 2 bases, and the junction held 2 bases outside the gene matches. DNA for the CDR3: TGTGCCAGCTCAGGGACTAGCGGCACCTACGAGCAGTACTTC. This codes for CASSGTSGTYEQYF.

This clone was found a few times. V is TRBV7-9 and J is TRBJ1-3; D is unclear. The CDR3 extends over 15 amino acids. Germline loops: CDR1 SEHNR, CDR2 FQNEAQ (reference sequence). The germline V and J ends were trimmed by 4 bases and 2 bases, with 12 bases remaining between them. CDR3 nucleotides: TGTGCCAGCAGCTCCAGTGGGAGGGCTGGAAACACCATATATTTT. Translation gives CASSSSGRAGNTIYF.

The chain is built from TRBV5-6 and TRBJ2-3, with 8 bases aligning to TRBD2. From germline, CDR1 is SGHDT and CDR2 YYEEEE. The J segment lost 3 bases and the V segment lost 3 bases, leaving 9 bases of the junction unmatched. The CDR3 spans 16 residues. The CDR3 sequence: CASSSPGGLGTDTQYF. CDR3 nucleotide sequence: TGTGCCAGCAGCTCCCCGGGAGGGCTAGGGACAGATACGCAGTATTTT.

V usage is TRBV6-5 and J usage is TRBJ2-6, with D possibly matching TRBD1 (5 bases). The CDR3 runs to 15 residues. Trimming took off 7 bases at V and 0 bases at J, with 10 bases between the two ends. Germline assignment: CDR1 MNHEY and CDR2 SVGAGI. CDR3 nucleotide sequence: TGTGCCAGCAAGCGACAGTTCTCTGGGGCCAACGTCCTGACTTTC. It codes for CASKRQFSGANVLTF.

V and J are TRBV9 and TRBJ1-1; unclear D gene. CDR1 is SGDLS, CDR2 YYNGEE, per germline. The CDR3 sequence is 15 residues long. Trimming shortened V by 4 bases and J by 3 bases, and 16 bases separated the two germline ends. Here the CDR3 DNA reads TGTGCCAGCAGCCCACCGGGATCCGAGCACACTGAAGCTTTCTTT. This sequence encodes CASSPPGSEHTEAFF.

The sample holds a few counts of this clone. The rearrangement links TRBV30 to TRBJ1-4; D call uncertain. Trimming removed 2 bases at V and 7 bases at J, with 11 bases between. This CDR3 has 13 residues. Germline V CDR1 and CDR2: GTSNPN, SVGIG (reference sequence). The CDR3 DNA reads as TGTGCCTGGAGTAAAGGAGGAAGTGAAAAACTGTTTTTT. Translation: CAWSKGGSEKLFF.

The gene calls are TRBV19 and TRBJ2-5; D is uncertain. Per germline, CDR1 LNHDA and CDR2 SQIVND (reference sequence). This CDR3 has 13 amino acids. The V end lost 3 bases, the J end lost 5 bases, and 10 bases lay between the germline ends. The DNA of the CDR3 is TGTGCCAGTAGTATGCAGCTCTGGGAGACCCAGTACTTC. Encoded protein: CASSMQLWETQYF.